These T cell receptor beta chains were read from a single sample in a study of human T cells and chemical hapten exposure. TCRdb re-called the RACE reads through MiXCR, storing one row per CDR3 protein. The data hold roughly 140,000 distinct CDR3 sequences, with about 12% observed a single time. Specimen: whole blood, collected in connection with sensitization to the hapten diphenylcyclopropenone (DPC). The receptor set was obtained from a woman in her 50s with alopecia areata. Some clones in this sample may be carry-over from other donors' samples. Both conserved end residues are part of each CDR3. A D gene is named only where the DNA matches it firmly. Only some rows state a clone size, as once, few, many or a class for expanded clones.

TRBV9,TRBJ1-1,-,-,TGTGCCAGCAGCGTAGGGGGGGACACTGAAGCTTTCTTT,CASSVGGDTEAFF
TRBV25-1,TRBJ2-7,-,-,TGTGCCAGCAGTGGCTACCATCACGAGCAGTACTTC,CASSGYHHEQYF
TRBV11-2,TRBJ2-6,-,TRBD1,TGTGCCAGCAGGCGCCCGGGACAGGGGGGATTCTCTGGGGCCAACGTCCTGACTTTC,CASRRPGQGGFSGANVLTF
TRBV5-4,TRBJ2-7,-,TRBD2,TGTGCCAGCAGCTTGTCTAGCGGGAGGACCGAGCAGTACTTC,CASSLSSGRTEQYF
TRBV29-1,TRBJ1-1,-,-,TGCAGCGCCCTAGGGATCCGGAACACTGAAGCTTTCTTT,CSALGIRNTEAFF
TRBV11-2,TRBJ1-5,-,-,TGTGCCAGCAGCAGACAGGTGAATCAGCCCCAGCATTTT,CASSRQVNQPQHF
TRBV20-1,TRBJ2-3,-,-,TGCAGTACGAAAAAACATGGGAGACGCACAGATACGCAGTATTTT,CSTKKHGRRTDTQYF
TRBV6-5,TRBJ2-7,-,-,TGTGCCAGCAGTTACCCACTAGCCGCCTACGAGCAGTACTTC,CASSYPLAAYEQYF
TRBV6-2/TRBV6-3,TRBJ2-6,-,-,TGTGCCAGCAGCCAGTATACTGGGGCCAACGTCCTGACTTTC,CASSQYTGANVLTF
TRBV5-1,TRBJ2-4,many,TRBD2,TGCGCCAGCAGCTTCGGACTAGCGGGAGAGCTAAACATTCAGTACTTC,CASSFGLAGELNIQYF
TRBV4-3,TRBJ2-3,few,-,TGCGCCAGCAGCCAAGAGAGTCGGGGATTCACAGATACGCAGTATTTT,CASSQESRGFTDTQYF
TRBV12-3/TRBV12-4,TRBJ2-2,-,TRBD1,TGTGCCAGTCAGGGGGCTAGCGAAAACACCGGGGAGCTGTTTTTT,CASQGASENTGELFF
TRBV7-2,TRBJ2-1,-,TRBD2,TGTGCCAGCAGCCTAATTCCTAGCGGAGGGAACAATGAGCAGTTCTTC,CASSLIPSGGNNEQFF
TRBV2,TRBJ1-2,few,-,TGTGCCAGCAGAGAACAGGGACCCTCCGATGGCTACACCTTC,CASREQGPSDGYTF
TRBV27,TRBJ1-1,many,-,TGTGCCAGCAGCCCCCATACCCGCGCTGAAGCTTTCTTT,CASSPHTRAEAFF
TRBV29-1,TRBJ2-7,many,-,TGCAGCGCCCGTGGGACCAAAGGCGAGCAGTACTTC,CSARGTKGEQYF
TRBV19,TRBJ2-2,few,-,TGTGCCAGTAGTATAGGAGGGGGAGGGAGACGGACCGGGGAGCTGTTTTTT,CASSIGGGGRRTGELFF
TRBV6-5,TRBJ2-5,-,TRBD1,TGTGCCAGCAGCCACAACAGGGGAACTGAGACCCAGTACTTC,CASSHNRGTETQYF
TRBV20-1,TRBJ2-7,few,TRBD1,TGCAGTGCCCAAAAAACCGGGACAGGGGGCGAGCAGTACTTC,CSAQKTGTGGEQYF
TRBV14,TRBJ1-1,-,-,TGTGCCAGCAGCTACCGGACATACACTGAAGCTTTCTTT,CASSYRTYTEAFF
TRBV9,TRBJ2-3,many,TRBD2,TGTGCCAGCAGCGACTCGGCCAGCGGGGGTCCAGATACGCAGTATTTT,CASSDSASGGPDTQYF
TRBV19,TRBJ1-6,-,TRBD1,TGTGCCAGTAGTCACCGCCCGGACAGGGTCTATAATTCACCCCTCCACTTT,CASSHRPDRVYNSPLHF
TRBV5-1,TRBJ1-2,-,-,TGCGCCAGCAGCTTGGGACAGAACAACTATGGCTACACCTTC,CASSLGQNNYGYTF
TRBV7-2,TRBJ2-5,many,-,TGTGCCAGCAGCTTAGCGTCCAGCGGAGGGGAGAAGACCCAGTACTTC,CASSLASSGGEKTQYF
TRBV2,TRBJ1-5,many,-,TGTGCCAGCAAGGGGGAGAATCAGCCCCAGCATTTT,CASKGENQPQHF
TRBV6-5,TRBJ1-1,-,TRBD1,TGTGCCAGCAGTACTACAGGGGTTTCGGTGAACACTGAAGCTTTCTTT,CASSTTGVSVNTEAFF